This T cell receptor beta chain was recorded in a study of blood T cell repertoires in COVID-19. In the study overall: Sites in the United States, Italy and Spain provided acute and convalescent COVID-19 samples. Nucleic acid was either cDNA or gDNA, and it came from T cells, B-cell-depleted T cells, or PBMCs.

In the authors' workflow: Reference gene primer amplification in the assay estimated nucleated cell counts. The protocol was immunoSEQ multiplex PCR, while the TCRdb copy is restricted to in-frame clones and leaves out a portion. The V and J calls and the clone size are those of that table, but D and trimming were determined from the DNA. Among 210,000 or so clones listed, approximately 90% were seen once. The J segment lost 0 bases and the V segment lost 3 bases, leaving 14 bases of the junction unmatched. The V gene's germline CDR1 is GTSNPN and CDR2 SVGIG (reference sequence). This CDR3 has 18 residues.

This sequence joins TRBV30 and TRBJ1-2; 9 positions match TRBD1. This TCR came from a woman aged 35 to 49 who had recovered from COVID-19. Sample: peripheral blood. DNA for the CDR3: TGTGCCTGGAGGATCACCCGGGACAGGGTAGTAACTAACTATGGCTACACCTTC. Encoded protein: CAWRITRDRVVTNYGYTF. Full variable domain (rest looked up from reference TRBV30 and TRBJ1-2): SQTIHQWPATLVQPVGSPLSLECTVEGTSNPNLYWYRQAAGRGLQLLFYSVGIGQISSEVPQNLSASRPQDRQFILSSKKLLLSDSGFYLCAWRITRDRVVTNYGYTFGSGTRLTVV.